This T cell receptor beta chain was retrieved from a study of cytomegalovirus exposure and HLA in healthy donors. Note on this clone: Its specificity is unknown.

Germline CDR1 and CDR2: MNHEY and SVGAGI. The CDR3 runs 14 residues. Study-wide findings and caveats: Among immune exposure information, only CMV serostatus was available. Some V segments could not be told apart, so they were left out, TRBV6-2 and TRBV6-3 among them.

The PCR contained 60 Vbeta and 13 Jbeta primers. Sequenced by immunoSEQ multiplex PCR; TCRdb stores in-frame clones only, minus some. The data contain around 180,000 clones, about four fifths of them singletons. The sequencing input was PBMCs. J is TRBJ2-5 and V is TRBV6-5; unclear D gene. The J call may be wrong; the DNA end is better matched by TRBJ2-7. This sequence originates from a male donor in good health and CMV-seronegative. CDR3: CASSYGQAMGEQYF. The CDR3 bases are TGTGCCAGCAGTTACGGGCAGGCTATGGGCGAGCAGTACTTC.